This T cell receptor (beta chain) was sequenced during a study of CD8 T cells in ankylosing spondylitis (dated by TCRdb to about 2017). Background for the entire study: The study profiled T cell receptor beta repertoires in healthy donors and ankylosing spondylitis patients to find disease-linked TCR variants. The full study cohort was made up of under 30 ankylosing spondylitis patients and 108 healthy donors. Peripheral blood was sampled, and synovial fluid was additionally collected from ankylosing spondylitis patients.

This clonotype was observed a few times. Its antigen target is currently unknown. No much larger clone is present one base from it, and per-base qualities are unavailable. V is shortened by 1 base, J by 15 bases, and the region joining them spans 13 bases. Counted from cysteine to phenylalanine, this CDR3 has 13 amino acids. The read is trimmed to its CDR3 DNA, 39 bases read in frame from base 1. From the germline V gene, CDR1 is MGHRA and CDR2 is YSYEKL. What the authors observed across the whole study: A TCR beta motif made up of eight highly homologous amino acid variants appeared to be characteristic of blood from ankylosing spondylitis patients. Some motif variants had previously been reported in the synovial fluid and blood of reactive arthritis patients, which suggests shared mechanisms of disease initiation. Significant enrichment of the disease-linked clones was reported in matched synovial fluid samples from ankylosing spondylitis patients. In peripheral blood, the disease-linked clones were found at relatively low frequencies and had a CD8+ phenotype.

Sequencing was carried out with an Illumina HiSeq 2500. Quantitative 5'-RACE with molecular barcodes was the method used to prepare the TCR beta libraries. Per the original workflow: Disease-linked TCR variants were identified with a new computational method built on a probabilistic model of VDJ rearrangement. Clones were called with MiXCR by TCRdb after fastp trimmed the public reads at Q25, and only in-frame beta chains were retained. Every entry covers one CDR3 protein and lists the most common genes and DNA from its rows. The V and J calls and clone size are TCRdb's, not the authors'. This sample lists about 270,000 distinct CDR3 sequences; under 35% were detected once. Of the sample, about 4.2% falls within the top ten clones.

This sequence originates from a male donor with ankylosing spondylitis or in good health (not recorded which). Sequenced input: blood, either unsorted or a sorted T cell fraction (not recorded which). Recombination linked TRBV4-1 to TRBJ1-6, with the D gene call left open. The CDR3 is CASSQAFDPYLHF. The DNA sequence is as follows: TGCGCCAGCAGCCAAGCTTTCGACCCCTACCTCCACTTT.